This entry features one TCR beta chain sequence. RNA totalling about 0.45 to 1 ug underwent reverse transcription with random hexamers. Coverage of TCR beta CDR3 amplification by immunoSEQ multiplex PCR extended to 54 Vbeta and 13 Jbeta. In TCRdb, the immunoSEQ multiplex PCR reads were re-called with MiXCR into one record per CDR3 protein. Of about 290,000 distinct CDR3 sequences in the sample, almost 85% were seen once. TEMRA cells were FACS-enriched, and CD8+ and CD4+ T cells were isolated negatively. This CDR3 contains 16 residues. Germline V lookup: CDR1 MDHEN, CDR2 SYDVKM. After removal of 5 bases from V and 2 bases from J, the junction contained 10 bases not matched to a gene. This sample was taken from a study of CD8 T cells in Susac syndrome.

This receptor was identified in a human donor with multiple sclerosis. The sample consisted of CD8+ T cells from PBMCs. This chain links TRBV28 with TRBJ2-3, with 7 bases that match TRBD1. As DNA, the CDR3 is TGTGCCAGCAGTCCCCTTACAGGGGACATCACAGATACGCAGTATTTT. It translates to CASSPLTGDITDTQYF.